This T cell receptor beta chain emerged from a study of vaccination effects on CD4 cells after COVID-19. On the study more broadly: Post-vaccine draws lagged the second dose by a median of 72 days. Study-level points and caveats: Recruitment yielded few convalescent patients, and the study had no early post-infection timepoints.

Before sequencing took place, the ViraFEST assay used viral peptide pools to expand antigen-specific CD4+ T cells. The authors isolated CD4+ T cells after nine to eleven days of culture. Either the mRNA-1273 or the BNT162b2 vaccine was given to participants as two doses. Supplemented with roughly 9.6 IU/ml IL-2 and 10 ug/ml peptides, under 2.5 million PBMC per well were kept in culture. Days 3 and 7 saw half the medium replaced with IL-2 medium. This clone was seen more than once but under ten times. As yet, its antigen is unknown. V lost 1 base to trimming and J lost 10 bases; unmatched junction nucleotides: 10. The CDR3 has 16 residues. Germline assignment: CDR1 LNHNV and CDR2 YYDKDF (reference sequence). Here immunoSEQ multiplex PCR was the method, and the copy in TCRdb shows in-frame clones only, minus some. The sample shows tens of thousands of clones, around two thirds of them seen only once.

The J gene is TRBJ1-6, the V gene TRBV15, with 7 bases that match TRBD1. This TCR was recovered from a human donor who received a COVID-19 vaccine. The sample was CD4+ T cells from PBMCs cultured with HCoV-229E spike peptides, taken after COVID-19 vaccination. CDR3 nucleotide sequence: TGTGCCACCAGCAGAGTGAAGGGGGCGATCAGCTCACCCCTCCACTTT. As protein: CATSRVKGAISSPLHF.